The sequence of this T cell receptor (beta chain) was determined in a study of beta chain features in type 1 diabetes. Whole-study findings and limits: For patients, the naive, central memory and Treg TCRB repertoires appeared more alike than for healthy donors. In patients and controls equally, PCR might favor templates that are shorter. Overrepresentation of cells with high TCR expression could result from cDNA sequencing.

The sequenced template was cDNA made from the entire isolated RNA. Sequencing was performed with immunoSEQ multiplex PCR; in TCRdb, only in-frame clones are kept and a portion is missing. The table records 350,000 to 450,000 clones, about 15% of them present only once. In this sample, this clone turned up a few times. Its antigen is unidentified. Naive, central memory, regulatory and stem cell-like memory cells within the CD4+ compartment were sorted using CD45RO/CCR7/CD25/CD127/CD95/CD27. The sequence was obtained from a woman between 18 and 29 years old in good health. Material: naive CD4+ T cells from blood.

The CDR3 DNA reads TGTGCCAGCAGCGGTCCGGGACAGGGAATGGTCACCGGGGAGCTGTTTTTT. Encoded protein: CASSGPGQGMVTGELFF. The V and J genes are TRBV9 and TRBJ2-2, with 9 bases fitting TRBD1. V trimming: 3 bases; J trimming: 4 bases; junction bases outside the gene matches: 10. Germline assignment: CDR1 SGDLS and CDR2 YYNGEE. The CDR3 consists of 17 residues.